This TCR beta chain was documented in a study of Graves' ophthalmopathy and Graves' hyperthyroidism. Using RNA transcripts, the TCR beta CDR3 regions were amplified. An opening RT-PCR round employed HTBI primers and preceded a second-round multiplex PCR. A single record per CDR3 protein comes from TCRdb applying MiXCR to the multiplex PCR reads. The sample comprises roughly 160,000 distinct CDR3 sequences, about 40% of which are singletons, and around 5.8% rests with the top ten. At least ten counts were recorded for this clonotype. This CDR3 spans 15 amino acids. V shed 4 bases and J shed 2 bases, with 12 bases lying between them. CDR1 and CDR2 (germline): LNHDA, SQIVND (reference sequence).

The origin of this receptor is a woman aged 40 to 55 with Graves' ophthalmopathy. The material sequenced was peripheral blood. The J gene is TRBJ1-3, the V gene TRBV19; D possibly corresponds to TRBD1 (6 bases). CDR3 protein: CASSTLGGPGNTIYF. Written as DNA, the CDR3 is TGTGCCAGTAGTACTCTTGGGGGGCCTGGAAACACCATATATTTT.